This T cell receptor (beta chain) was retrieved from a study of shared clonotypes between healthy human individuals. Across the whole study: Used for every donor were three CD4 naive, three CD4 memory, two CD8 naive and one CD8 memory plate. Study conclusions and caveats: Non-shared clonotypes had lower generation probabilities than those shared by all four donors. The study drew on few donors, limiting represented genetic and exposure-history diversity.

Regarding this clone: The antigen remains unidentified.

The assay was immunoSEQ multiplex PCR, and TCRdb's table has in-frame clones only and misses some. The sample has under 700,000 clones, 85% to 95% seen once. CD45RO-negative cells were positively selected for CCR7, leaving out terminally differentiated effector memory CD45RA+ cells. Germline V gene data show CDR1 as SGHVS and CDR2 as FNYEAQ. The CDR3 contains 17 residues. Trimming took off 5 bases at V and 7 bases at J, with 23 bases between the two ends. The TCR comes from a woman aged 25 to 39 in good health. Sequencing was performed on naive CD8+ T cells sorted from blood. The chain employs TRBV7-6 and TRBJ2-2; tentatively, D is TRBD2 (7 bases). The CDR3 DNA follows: TGTGCCAGCAGCCCTCGGGCGGGGGCCCCGTATGGCGGGGAGCTGTTTTTT. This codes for CASSPRAGAPYGGELFF.